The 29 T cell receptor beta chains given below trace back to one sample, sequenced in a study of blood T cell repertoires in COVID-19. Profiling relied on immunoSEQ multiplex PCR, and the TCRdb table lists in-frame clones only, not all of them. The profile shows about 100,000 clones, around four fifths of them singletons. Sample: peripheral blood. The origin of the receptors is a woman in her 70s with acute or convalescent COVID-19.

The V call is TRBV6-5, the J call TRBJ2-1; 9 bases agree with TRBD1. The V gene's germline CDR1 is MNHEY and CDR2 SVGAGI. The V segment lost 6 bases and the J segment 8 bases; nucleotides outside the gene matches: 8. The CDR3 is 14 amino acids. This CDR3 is CASRMDRGTDEQFF. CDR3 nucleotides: TGTGCCAGCAGGATGGACAGGGGTACCGATGAGCAGTTCTTC.

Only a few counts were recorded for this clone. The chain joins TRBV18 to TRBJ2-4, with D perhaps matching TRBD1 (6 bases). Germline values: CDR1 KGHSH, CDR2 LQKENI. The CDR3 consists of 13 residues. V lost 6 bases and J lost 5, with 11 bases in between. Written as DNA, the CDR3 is TGTGCCAGCTCCTTGGGGGCACAAAACATTCAGTACTTC. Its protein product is CASSLGAQNIQYF.

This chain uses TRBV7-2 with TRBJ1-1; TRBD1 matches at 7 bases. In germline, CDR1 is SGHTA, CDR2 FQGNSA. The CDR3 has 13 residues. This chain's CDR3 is CAYAGQPNTEAFF. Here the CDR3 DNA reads TGTGCATACGCGGGACAGCCGAACACTGAAGCTTTCTTT.

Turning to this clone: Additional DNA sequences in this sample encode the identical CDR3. The CDR3 DNA reads TGTGCCAGCAGCTTGGGGGGTGATCAGCCCCAGCATTTT. This codes for CASSLGGDQPQHF. The chain recombines TRBV7-9 with TRBJ1-5; D might be TRBD1 (5 bases). Germline V gene sequence: CDR1 SEHNR, CDR2 FQNEAQ (reference sequence). This CDR3 has 13 amino acids. V was shortened by 3 bases and J by 5 bases, with 8 bases between the two germline ends.

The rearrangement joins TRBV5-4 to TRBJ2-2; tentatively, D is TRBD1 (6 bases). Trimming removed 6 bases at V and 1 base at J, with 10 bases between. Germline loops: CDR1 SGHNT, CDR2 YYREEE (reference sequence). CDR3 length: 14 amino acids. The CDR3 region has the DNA TGTGCCAGCACCGTGACAGGGAACACCGGGGAGCTGTTTTTT. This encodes CASTVTGNTGELFF. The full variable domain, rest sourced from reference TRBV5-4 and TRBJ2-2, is ETGVTQSPTHLIKTRGQQVTLRCSSQSGHNTVSWYQQALGQGPQFIFQYYREEENGRGNFPPRFSGLQFPNYSSELNVNALELDDSALYLCASTVTGNTGELFFGEGSRLTVL.

The CDR3 here is CASSMGRQGGGYTF. CDR3 DNA: TGTGCCAGTAGTATGGGTCGACAGGGTGGTGGCTACACCTTC. The rearrangement links TRBV19 to TRBJ1-2; 7 bases match TRBD1. After removal of 3 bases from V and 7 bases from J, the junction contained 8 bases not matched to a gene. The CDR3 totals 14 residues. CDR1 and CDR2 from the germline V gene are LNHDA and SQIVND (reference sequence).

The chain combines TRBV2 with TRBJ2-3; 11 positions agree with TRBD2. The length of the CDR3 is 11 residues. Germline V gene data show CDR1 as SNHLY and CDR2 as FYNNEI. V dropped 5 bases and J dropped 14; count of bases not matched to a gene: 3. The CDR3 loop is CASSRLAGRYF. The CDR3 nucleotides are TGTGCCAGCAGTCGACTAGCGGGGAGGTATTTT.

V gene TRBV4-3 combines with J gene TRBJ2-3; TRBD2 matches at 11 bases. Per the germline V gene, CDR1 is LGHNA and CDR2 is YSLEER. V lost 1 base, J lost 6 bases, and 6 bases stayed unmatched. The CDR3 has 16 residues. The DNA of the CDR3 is TGCGCCAGCAGCCAAGTAGCGGGGGGGGCCATCGATACGCAGTATTTT. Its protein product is CASSQVAGGAIDTQYF.

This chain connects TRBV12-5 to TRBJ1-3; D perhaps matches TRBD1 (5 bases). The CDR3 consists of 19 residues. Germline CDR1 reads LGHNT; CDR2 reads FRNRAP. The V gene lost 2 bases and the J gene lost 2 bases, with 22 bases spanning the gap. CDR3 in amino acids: CASGLTLGGRTSTGNTIYF. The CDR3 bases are TGTGCTAGTGGTTTGACACTCGGCGGCAGGACATCTACTGGAAACACCATATATTTT.

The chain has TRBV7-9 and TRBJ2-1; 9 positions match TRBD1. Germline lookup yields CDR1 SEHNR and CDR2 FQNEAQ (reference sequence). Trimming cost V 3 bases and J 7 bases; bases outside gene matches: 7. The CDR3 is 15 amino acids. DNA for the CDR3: TGTGCCAGCAGCTTCACAGGGGGCGCATGGAATGAGCAGTTCTTC. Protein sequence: CASSFTGGAWNEQFF.

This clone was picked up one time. The CDR3 here is CASSTGQHNSPLHF. CDR3 DNA: TGTGCCAGTAGTACGGGACAGCATAATTCACCCCTCCACTTT. The J gene is TRBJ1-6, the V gene TRBV19; 7 bases line up with TRBD1. Germline CDR1 reads LNHDA; CDR2 reads SQIVND (reference sequence). The CDR3 spans 14 residues. Unmatched junction bases numbered 2, after V lost 4 bases and J lost 5 bases. The whole variable domain, filled in from reference TRBV19 and TRBJ1-6, reads DGGITQSPKYLFRKEGQNVTLSCEQNLNHDAMYWYRQDPGQGLRLIYYSQIVNDFQKGDIAEGYSVSREKKESFPLTVTSAQKNPTAFYLCASSTGQHNSPLHFGNGTRLTVT.

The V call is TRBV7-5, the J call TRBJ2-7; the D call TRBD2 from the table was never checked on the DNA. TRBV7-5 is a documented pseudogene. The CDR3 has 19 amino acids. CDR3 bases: TGTGCCAGAAGCTTAGCGGGGGGACTAGCGGGGGCCCTCTGTTACGAGCAGTACGTC. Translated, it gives CARSLAGGLAGALCYEQYV.

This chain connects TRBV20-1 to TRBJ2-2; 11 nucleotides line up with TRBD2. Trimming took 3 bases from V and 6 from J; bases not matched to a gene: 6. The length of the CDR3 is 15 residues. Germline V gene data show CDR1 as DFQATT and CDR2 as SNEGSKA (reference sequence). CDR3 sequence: CSASLTSGVSGELFF. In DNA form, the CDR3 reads TGCAGTGCTAGTCTGACTAGCGGGGTGTCCGGGGAGCTGTTTTTT.

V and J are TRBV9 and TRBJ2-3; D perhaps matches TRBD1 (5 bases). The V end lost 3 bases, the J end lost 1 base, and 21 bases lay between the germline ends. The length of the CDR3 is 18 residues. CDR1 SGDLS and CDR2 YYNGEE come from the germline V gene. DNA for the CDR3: TGTGCCAGCAGCGAGACGGCGGCTGGGGCCCGTGGCACAGATACGCAGTATTTT. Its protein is CASSETAAGARGTDTQYF.

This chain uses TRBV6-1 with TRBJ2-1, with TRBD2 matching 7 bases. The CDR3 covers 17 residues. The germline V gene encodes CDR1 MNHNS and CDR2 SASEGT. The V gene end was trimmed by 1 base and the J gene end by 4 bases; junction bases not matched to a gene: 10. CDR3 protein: CASSEGTATSYYNEQFF. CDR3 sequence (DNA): TGTGCCAGCAGTGAAGGAACCGCGACTAGCTATTACAATGAGCAGTTCTTC.

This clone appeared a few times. The CDR3 here is CASSIGSQPQHF. The DNA for the CDR3 is TGTGCCAGTAGTATAGGTAGTCAGCCCCAGCATTTT. J is TRBJ1-5 and V is TRBV19; D remains ambiguous. CDR1 LNHDA and CDR2 SQIVND come from the germline V gene (reference sequence). V lost 1 base and J 6 bases, leaving 4 bases between the germline ends. This CDR3 has 12 residues.

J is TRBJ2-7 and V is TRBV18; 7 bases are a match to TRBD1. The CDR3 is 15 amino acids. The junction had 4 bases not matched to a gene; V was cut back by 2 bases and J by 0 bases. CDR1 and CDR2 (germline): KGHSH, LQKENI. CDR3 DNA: TGTGCCAGCTCACCAGGGGACAGTTACTCCTACGAGCAGTACGTC. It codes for CASSPGDSYSYEQYV.

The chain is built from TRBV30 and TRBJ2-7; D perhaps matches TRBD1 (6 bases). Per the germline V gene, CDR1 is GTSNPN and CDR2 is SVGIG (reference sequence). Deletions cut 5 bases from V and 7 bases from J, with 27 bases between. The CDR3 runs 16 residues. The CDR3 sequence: CAWANDPKTGLWEQYV. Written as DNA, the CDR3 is TGTGCCTGGGCGAACGACCCAAAGACAGGATTGTGGGAGCAGTACGTC.

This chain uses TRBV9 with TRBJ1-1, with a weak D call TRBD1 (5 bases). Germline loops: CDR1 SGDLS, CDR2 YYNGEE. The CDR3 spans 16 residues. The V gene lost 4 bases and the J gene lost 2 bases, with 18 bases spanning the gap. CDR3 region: CASSSPAGRTNTEAFF. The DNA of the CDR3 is TGTGCCAGCAGCTCACCCGCTGGCCGGACAAACACTGAAGCTTTCTTT.

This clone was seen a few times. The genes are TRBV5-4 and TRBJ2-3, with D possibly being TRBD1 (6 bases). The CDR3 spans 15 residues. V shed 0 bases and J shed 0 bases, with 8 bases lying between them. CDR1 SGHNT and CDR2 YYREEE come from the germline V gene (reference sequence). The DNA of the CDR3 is TGTGCCAGCAGCTTGGGGGGGCCTAGCACAGATACGCAGTATTTT. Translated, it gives CASSLGGPSTDTQYF.

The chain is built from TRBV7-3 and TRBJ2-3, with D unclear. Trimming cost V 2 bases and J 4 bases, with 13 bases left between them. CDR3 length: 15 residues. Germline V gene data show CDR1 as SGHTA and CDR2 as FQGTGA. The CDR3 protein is CASSLRPGAADTQYF. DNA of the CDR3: TGTGCCAGCAGCTTACGCCCGGGTGCGGCAGATACGCAGTATTTT.

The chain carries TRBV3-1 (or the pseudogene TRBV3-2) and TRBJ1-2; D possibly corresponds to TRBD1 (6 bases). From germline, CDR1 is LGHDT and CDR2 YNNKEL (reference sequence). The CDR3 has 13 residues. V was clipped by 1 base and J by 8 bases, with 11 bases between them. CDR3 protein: CASSQADRTGYTF. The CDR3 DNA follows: TGTGCCAGCAGCCAAGCGGACAGAACGGGCTACACCTTC.

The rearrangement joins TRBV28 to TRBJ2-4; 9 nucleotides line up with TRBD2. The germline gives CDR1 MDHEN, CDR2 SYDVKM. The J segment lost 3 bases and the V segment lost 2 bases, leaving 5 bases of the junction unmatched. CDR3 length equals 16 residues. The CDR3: CASSLGTSLGKNIQYF. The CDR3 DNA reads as TGTGCCAGCAGTTTAGGGACTAGCTTAGGCAAAAACATTCAGTACTTC.

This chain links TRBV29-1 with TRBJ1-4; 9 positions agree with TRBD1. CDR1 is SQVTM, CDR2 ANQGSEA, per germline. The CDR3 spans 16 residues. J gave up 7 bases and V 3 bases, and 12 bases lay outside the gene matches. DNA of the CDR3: TGCAGCGTTGATGATGGGGTGACAGGGGGAGGTGAAAAACTGTTTTTT. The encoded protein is CSVDDGVTGGGEKLFF.

CDR3 DNA sequence: TGTGCCAGTAGAGGAGTCGCCTACAATGAGCAGTTCTTC. It encodes CASRGVAYNEQFF. This rearrangement joins TRBV19 to TRBJ2-1; D ambiguous. The V and J ends lost 6 bases and 2 bases respectively, with 8 bases between them. Germline lookup yields CDR1 LNHDA and CDR2 SQIVND (reference sequence). This CDR3 has 13 residues.

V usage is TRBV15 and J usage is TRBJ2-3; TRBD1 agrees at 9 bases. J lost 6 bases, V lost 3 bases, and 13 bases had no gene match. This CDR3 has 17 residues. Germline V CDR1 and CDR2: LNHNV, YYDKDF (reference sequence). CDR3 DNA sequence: TGTGCCACCAGCAGGGAACCCTACAGGGGGCGCGGGGATACGCAGTATTTT. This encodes CATSREPYRGRGDTQYF.

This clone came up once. The CDR3 reads CASSPDRRSEKLFF. The CDR3 nucleotides read TGTGCCAGCAGTCCGGACAGGAGAAGTGAAAAACTGTTTTTT. This chain uses TRBV7-8 with TRBJ1-4; 7 nucleotides agree with TRBD1. CDR1 is SGHVS, CDR2 FQNEAQ, per germline. The ends lost 6 bases at V and 7 bases at J; junction bases unmatched: 8. This CDR3 has 14 amino acids.

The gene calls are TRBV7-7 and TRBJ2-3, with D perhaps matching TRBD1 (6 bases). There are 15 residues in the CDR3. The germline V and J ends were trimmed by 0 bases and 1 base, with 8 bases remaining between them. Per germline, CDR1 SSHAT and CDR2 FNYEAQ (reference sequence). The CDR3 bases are TGTGCCAGCAGCTTAGCGGCAGGGGGCACAGATACGCAGTATTTT. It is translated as CASSLAAGGTDTQYF.

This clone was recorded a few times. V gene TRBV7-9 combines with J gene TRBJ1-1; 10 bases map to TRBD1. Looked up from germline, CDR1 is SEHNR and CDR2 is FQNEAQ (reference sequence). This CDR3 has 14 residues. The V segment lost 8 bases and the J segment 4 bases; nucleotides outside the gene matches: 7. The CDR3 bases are TGTGCCAGCTTCACTTGGGACAGGGGCACTGAAGCTTTCTTT. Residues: CASFTWDRGTEAFF.